This TCR beta chain was captured by sequencing in a study of cytomegalovirus exposure and HLA in healthy donors. Donors consisted of healthy bone marrow donors. About this clone itself: Its antigen is as yet unknown.

Study outcomes and limitations: Earlier analysis looked at TCR beta V segments, and most were productive about 90% or about 30% of the time. Solely CMV serostatus was available to characterize immune exposure. The authors listed over 150 TCR beta chains as cytomegalovirus-associated.

PCR primers comprised 60 Vbeta and 13 Jbeta primers. Assay: immunoSEQ multiplex PCR; the TCRdb copy retains only in-frame clones and omits some. Its listing shows 200,000 to 250,000 clones. Sequenced: PBMCs. The sequence came from a woman aged 25 to 39 in good health and CMV-seropositive.

CDR3 DNA sequence: TGTGCCAGCAGCCGCCGGGGGGGTAGCGCTGAAGCTTTCTTT. Protein sequence: CASSRRGGSAEAFF. This chain links TRBV5-4 with TRBJ1-1; possibly TRBD1 for D (5 bases). CDR3 length: 14 amino acids. Germline-derived CDR1 and CDR2 are SGHNT and YYREEE (reference sequence). V was trimmed by 4 bases and J by 6 bases, leaving 16 bases between them.